These 16 T cell receptor beta chains share one sample of origin, sequenced in a study of T cells in tuberculosis (dated by TCRdb to 2016 to 2019). The time point label on this specimen signifies: new active TB diagnosis, blood taken before or within 7 days of starting treatment. Libraries were prepared through the immunoSEQ multiplex PCR assay. The table was pulled from immuneACCESS by TCRdb, which kept in-frame rearrangements only. Such tables lose some clones; where checked, under half of the loss comes from unresolved V genes, and the rest has no known cause. In this sample the table shows tens of thousands of clones, about 85% of which occur a single time. The ten top clones hold under 15% of the sample. Sequenced here: PBMCs, sampled at tuberculosis diagnosis. The receptors shown here come from an adult with tuberculosis.

This clone was recorded a few times. The V call is TRBV27, the J call TRBJ2-7; a weak D match, TRBD2 (5 bases). The CDR3 runs 13 residues. Germline V CDR1 and CDR2: MNHEY, SMNVEV (reference sequence). V was pared by 3 bases and J by 12 bases, with 18 bases between. The CDR3 spells CASSLAGNRGMYF. CDR3 bases: TGTGCCAGCAGTTTGGCCGGGAATCGGGGTATGTACTTC.

This clone was observed once. The chain links TRBV10-2 to TRBJ2-7, with TRBD2 as a possible D gene (5 bases). The CDR3 has 14 amino acids. Deletions cut 6 bases from V and 2 bases from J, with 14 bases between. The germline CDR1 and CDR2 sequences are WSHSY and SAAADI. The CDR3 sequence: CASRSLAKTYEQYF. For the CDR3, the DNA is TGCGCCAGCAGGTCCCTAGCCAAAACCTACGAGCAGTACTTC.

This rearrangement joins TRBV30 to TRBJ1-1; possible D gene TRBD1, 6 bases. The CDR3 totals 14 residues. V lost 4 bases, J lost 11 bases, and 23 bases lay in between. CDR1 and CDR2 (germline): GTSNPN, SVGIG (reference sequence). The CDR3 region has the DNA TGTGCCTGGAAACCGGGACACGAGAACGTTGGGGCTTTCTTT. As protein: CAWKPGHENVGAFF.

This clone showed up just once. The chain employs TRBV6-5 and TRBJ2-3; possible D gene TRBD2, 7 bases. Germline lookup yields CDR1 MNHEY and CDR2 SVGAGI. Trimming pared 4 bases from V and 4 bases from J, leaving 12 bases between. The CDR3 length is 14 residues. The CDR3 protein is CASSSRGGPDTQYF. CDR3 DNA sequence: TGTGCCAGCAGTTCGCGCGGGGGCCCAGATACGCAGTATTTT.

CDR3: CASSLDSGDTDTQYF. The CDR3 coding sequence is TGCGCCAGCAGCTTGGATTCAGGGGACACAGATACGCAGTATTTT. This rearrangement joins TRBV5-1 to TRBJ2-3; D is possibly TRBD1 (6 bases). This CDR3 spans 15 amino acids. Germline V gene sequence: CDR1 SGHRS, CDR2 YFSETQ. The V and J ends lost 0 bases and 2 bases respectively, with 10 bases between them.

The chain has TRBV28 and TRBJ1-6, with TRBD1 matching over 9 bases. CDR3 size: 19 residues. The ends lost 1 base at V and 2 bases at J; junction bases unmatched: 9. The germline V gene has CDR1 MDHEN and CDR2 SYDVKM. CDR3 nucleotides: TGTGCCAGCAGTTTATCGGTGGACAGGGGACGAGCCTATAATTCACCCCTCCACTTT. Translated: CASSLSVDRGRAYNSPLHF.

This clone was seen only once. This rearrangement joins TRBV5-1 to TRBJ2-1; D not certain. With 0 bases removed from V and 10 bases from J, the gap between germline ends came to 5 bases. Germline V gene data show CDR1 as SGHRS and CDR2 as YFSETQ. CDR3 size: 11 residues. In nucleotides, the CDR3 is TGCGCCAGCAGCTTGGCCAGGGAGCAGTTCTTC. Protein product: CASSLAREQFF. Full variable domain (rest looked up from reference TRBV5-1 and TRBJ2-1): KAGVTQTPRYLIKTRGQQVTLSCSPISGHRSVSWYQQTPGQGLQFLFEYFSETQRNKGNFPGRFSGRQFSNSRSEMNVSTLELGDSALYLCASSLAREQFFGPGTRLTVL.

The chain uses TRBV15 and TRBJ2-7, with a possible D match to TRBD1 (6 bases). Trimming took off 0 bases at V and 3 bases at J, with 9 bases between the two ends. CDR1 and CDR2 (germline): LNHNV, YYDKDF (reference sequence). The CDR3 contains 14 residues. The CDR3 spells CATSRETGIYEQYF. The CDR3 bases are TGTGCCACCAGCAGAGAGACAGGAATCTACGAGCAGTACTTC.

This chain joins TRBV13 and TRBJ1-6, with 8 bases that match TRBD1. The V gene end was trimmed by 4 bases and the J gene end by 13 bases; junction bases not matched to a gene: 12. Germline V lookup: CDR1 PRHDT, CDR2 FYEKMQ (reference sequence). This CDR3 region has 15 residues. The CDR3 region has the DNA TGTGCCAGCAGCTCAACCGGGACAGGAAGGGCGCCCCTCCACTTT. It translates to CASSSTGTGRAPLHF.

This chain uses TRBV5-1 with TRBJ2-3; D may be TRBD2 (5 bases). With 6 bases removed from V and 2 bases from J, the gap between germline ends came to 13 bases. Per the germline V gene, CDR1 is SGHRS and CDR2 is YFSETQ. CDR3 length equals 14 residues. The CDR3 DNA reads TGCGCCAGCACTTTGGAGGCCCACACAGATACGCAGTATTTT. It translates to CASTLEAHTDTQYF.

The chain is built from TRBV5-1 and TRBJ2-1, with 15 bases fitting TRBD2. The CDR3 consists of 17 residues. CDR1 is SGHRS and CDR2 is YFSETQ in the germline V gene. V shed 4 bases and J 4 bases; nucleotides not matched to a gene: 6. The CDR3, as DNA: TGCGCCAGCAGCGGCGGGACTAGCGGGGGGCCTTACAATGAGCAGTTCTTC. Translation: CASSGGTSGGPYNEQFF.

The chain links TRBV5-4 to TRBJ2-7; TRBD2 agrees at 12 bases. Losses at the gene ends were 0 bases for V and 5 bases for J; bases not matched to a gene: 9. CDR1 is SGHNT and CDR2 is YYREEE in the germline V gene (reference sequence). This CDR3 has 17 residues. The DNA of the CDR3 is TGTGCCAGCAGCTTGGGTGGACTAGCGGGAAGAGGCAACGAGCAGTACTTC. This translates into CASSLGGLAGRGNEQYF.

The rearrangement uses TRBV6-5 and TRBJ2-3, with TRBD2 identical over 11 bases. The CDR3 spans 16 residues. CDR1 and CDR2 (germline): MNHEY, SVGAGI. The V segment lost 1 base and the J segment 2 bases; nucleotides outside the gene matches: 2. DNA for the CDR3: TGTGCCAGCAGTTACTTGACTAGCGGGGCCACAGATACGCAGTATTTT. It encodes CASSYLTSGATDTQYF.

This chain joins TRBV5-1 and TRBJ1-1; D is unclear. Germline V gene sequence: CDR1 SGHRS, CDR2 YFSETQ. The CDR3 covers 13 residues. Deletions cut 7 bases from V and 0 bases from J, with 10 bases between. CDR3 amino acids: CASHPGLNTEAFF. The CDR3 bases are TGCGCCAGCCACCCCGGTTTGAACACTGAAGCTTTCTTT. Drawing the rest from reference TRBV5-1 and TRBJ1-1, the complete variable domain is KAGVTQTPRYLIKTRGQQVTLSCSPISGHRSVSWYQQTPGQGLQFLFEYFSETQRNKGNFPGRFSGRQFSNSRSEMNVSTLELGDSALYLCASHPGLNTEAFFGQGTRLTVV.

The chain recombines TRBV2 with TRBJ2-3, with 14 bases lining up with TRBD2. Trimming took 3 bases from V and 3 from J; bases not matched to a gene: 14. Germline values: CDR1 SNHLY, CDR2 FYNNEI. The CDR3 is made up of 20 amino acids. The CDR3 spells CASSEVAGTSGSSRTDTQYF. In nucleotides, the CDR3 is TGTGCCAGCAGTGAGGTCGCCGGGACTAGCGGGAGTTCTAGGACAGATACGCAGTATTTT.

The rearrangement links TRBV30 to TRBJ1-3; D is undetermined. The CDR3 spans 14 residues. V was cut by 2 bases and J by 0 bases, with 8 bases left in between. Germline V gives CDR1 GTSNPN, CDR2 SVGIG (reference sequence). CDR3 DNA sequence: TGTGCCTGGAGTAGCGGGGTCTCTGGAAACACCATATATTTT. Amino acid sequence: CAWSSGVSGNTIYF.